This entry lists 27 T cell receptor beta chains sequenced from one sample in a study of Ad26.COV2.S vaccination and SARS-CoV-2 variants. Only in-frame clones appear in the TCRdb table, and some are missing; sequencing was by immunoSEQ multiplex PCR. This sample has about 400,000 clones, with 75% to 90% found just once. The treatment denotes: some 20 received Ad26.COV2.S at low or high dose, single or two shots; 5 received placebo; per-sample allocation not given. Repertoires come from day 63 after the first vaccine or placebo injection. The source material was peripheral blood, sampled in a trial of Ad26.COV2.S vaccine versus placebo. Every receptor here comes from a person between 18 and 59 years old who received the Ad26.COV2.S COVID-19 vaccine or a placebo.

The chain is built from TRBV9 and TRBJ2-3; the match to TRBD2 covers 10 bases. The CDR3 runs to 16 residues. V dropped 0 bases and J dropped 3; count of bases not matched to a gene: 4. The germline V gene has CDR1 SGDLS and CDR2 YYNGEE. The CDR3 sequence: CASSVGLAGVTDTQYF. Written as DNA, the CDR3 is TGTGCCAGCAGCGTAGGTCTAGCGGGAGTGACAGATACGCAGTATTTT.

The chain combines TRBV6-6 with TRBJ2-5; D is undetermined. The germline V gene encodes CDR1 MNHNY and CDR2 SVGAGI (reference sequence). There are 13 residues in the CDR3. V lost 2 bases and J lost 2, with 6 bases in between. DNA for the CDR3: TGTGCCAGCAGTTACAGAGGACAAGAGACCCAGTACTTC. This codes for CASSYRGQETQYF.

The chain employs TRBV5-6 and TRBJ1-6, with 7 bases that match TRBD1. Germline CDR1 is SGHDT and CDR2 is YYEEEE. This CDR3 has 17 residues. V was pared by 1 base and J by 0 bases, with 4 bases of the junction left unmatched. This CDR3 is CASSLRGGGSYNSPLHF. As DNA, the CDR3 is TGTGCCAGCAGCTTGAGAGGGGGCGGCTCCTATAATTCACCCCTCCACTTT.

The rearrangement joins TRBV6-2 or TRBV6-3 to TRBJ2-5; D is uncertain. Trimming left V 6 bases short and J 7 bases short, with 15 bases between. Germline V gives CDR1 MNHEY, CDR2 SVGEGT. This CDR3 region has 13 residues. CDR3: CASSLVLDGTQYF. The DNA for the CDR3 is TGTGCCAGCAGCTTAGTCCTCGACGGGACCCAGTACTTC.

The chain is built from TRBV29-1 and TRBJ1-1, with D uncertain. Germline CDR1 reads SQVTM; CDR2 reads ANQGSEA. V lost 3 bases and J lost 2, with 7 bases in between. The CDR3 consists of 12 residues. The CDR3 reads CSVDGQNTEAFF. CDR3 nucleotide sequence: TGCAGCGTTGATGGCCAAAACACTGAAGCTTTCTTT.

The genes are TRBV11-2 and TRBJ1-1; tentative D call: TRBD1 (5 bases). The CDR3 spans 15 residues. Trimming took 1 base from V and 2 from J, leaving 11 bases between them. In germline, CDR1 is SGHAT, CDR2 FQNNGV. Here the CDR3 reads CASSLVGTGNTEAFF. In DNA, the CDR3 is TGTGCCAGCAGCTTAGTGGGTACAGGCAACACTGAAGCTTTCTTT.

The chain has TRBV10-3 and TRBJ1-6; no clear D gene. The V and J ends lost 7 bases and 9 bases respectively, with 13 bases between them. The germline CDR1 and CDR2 sequences are ENHRY and SYGVKD. The CDR3 extends over 13 amino acids. The CDR3 loop is CAITQGLGSPLHF. As DNA, the CDR3 is TGTGCCATCACCCAAGGATTGGGTTCACCCCTCCACTTT.

The V gene is TRBV7-3, the J gene TRBJ2-7; D not certain. CDR1 is SGHTA, CDR2 FQGTGA, per germline. The ends were cut back, 1 base at V and 1 base at J, with 11 bases in the middle. CDR3 length: 15 amino acids. CDR3 nucleotide sequence: TGTGCCAGCAGCTTAAGTCCTGGTCAGTCCTACGAGCAGTACTTC. It codes for CASSLSPGQSYEQYF.

The chain combines TRBV9 with TRBJ2-7; possibly TRBD1 or TRBD2 for D (5 bases each). The CDR3 totals 15 residues. Between the trimmed V and J ends, which lost 0 bases and 2 bases, there was a span of 12 bases. CDR1 and CDR2 (germline): SGDLS, YYNGEE. This CDR3 reads CASSVAGGPTYEQYF. DNA for the CDR3: TGTGCCAGCAGCGTAGCTGGGGGTCCCACCTACGAGCAGTACTTC. Complete variable domain (other parts from reference TRBV9 and TRBJ2-7): DSGVTQTPKHLITATGQRVTLRCSPRSGDLSVYWYQQSLDQGLQFLIQYYNGEERAKGNILERFSAQQFPDLHSELNLSSLELGDSALYFCASSVAGGPTYEQYFGPGTRLTVT.

This chain joins TRBV5-5 and TRBJ1-2, with TRBD1 as a possible D gene (5 bases). V lost 0 bases to trimming and J lost 2 bases, with 8 bases between them. Germline V lookup: CDR1 SGHKS, CDR2 YYEKEE (reference sequence). The CDR3 is 14 amino acids. CDR3 sequence reads: CASSLDWGNYGYTF. The CDR3 DNA reads as TGTGCCAGCAGCTTGGATTGGGGGAACTATGGCTACACCTTC.

The CDR3 loop reads CASSVGSGELFF. The CDR3 bases are TGTGCCAGCAGCGTAGGGTCCGGGGAGCTGTTTTTT. The V call is TRBV9, the J call TRBJ2-2; D call uncertain. Per germline, CDR1 SGDLS and CDR2 YYNGEE. Trimming took 0 bases from V and 6 from J, leaving 3 bases between them. The CDR3 runs 12 residues.

CDR3 in DNA: TGTGCCAGCAGTTTCGGGACTAGCTCCAATGAGCAGTTCTTC. Amino acids: CASSFGTSSNEQFF. V gene TRBV27 combines with J gene TRBJ2-1; 9 nucleotides match TRBD2. V gave up 3 bases and J gave up 6 bases; unmatched junction bases: 3. CDR1 is MNHEY, CDR2 SMNVEV, per germline (reference sequence). The CDR3 is made up of 14 amino acids.

A single count supports this clone. The V and J genes are TRBV30 and TRBJ2-7; no firm D call. The V gene's germline CDR1 is GTSNPN and CDR2 SVGIG (reference sequence). Deletions cut 0 bases from V and 4 bases from J, with 4 bases between. The CDR3 runs 11 residues. The DNA for the CDR3 is TGTGCCTGGAGTGTACGTTACGAGCAGTACTTC. Translated, it gives CAWSVRYEQYF.

The chain couples TRBV6-5 to TRBJ2-5; D might be TRBD2 (5 bases). Germline CDR1 reads MNHEY; CDR2 reads SVGAGI. V was cut by 4 bases and J by 9 bases, with 21 bases left in between. The CDR3 is made up of 15 amino acids. The CDR3 reads CASSSGQGWRGSQYF. Here the CDR3 DNA reads TGTGCCAGCAGTTCCGGCCAAGGTTGGCGAGGGTCCCAGTACTTC.

The V gene is TRBV27, the J gene TRBJ1-6, with 10 bases matching TRBD1. V was clipped by 4 bases and J by 8 bases; unmatched bases: 2. The CDR3 totals 14 residues. Germline CDR1 reads MNHEY; CDR2 reads SMNVEV (reference sequence). Here the CDR3 reads CASSYGQGDSPLHF. CDR3 sequence (DNA): TGTGCCAGCAGTTATGGACAGGGGGATTCACCCCTCCACTTT.

The chain is built from TRBV7-2 and TRBJ1-3, with D tentatively TRBD1 (6 bases). V lost 5 bases and J 0 bases, leaving 14 bases between the germline ends. The CDR3 is 16 residues long. The V gene's germline CDR1 is SGHTA and CDR2 FQGNSA. The CDR3 sequence is CASSRGHQSSGNTIYF. The CDR3 coding sequence is TGTGCCAGCAGCCGGGGACACCAGAGCTCTGGAAACACCATATATTTT.

The V gene is TRBV15, the J gene TRBJ2-7; weak D call: TRBD2 (5 bases). The CDR3 covers 11 residues. Deletions cut 6 bases from V and 9 bases from J, with 12 bases between. CDR1 is LNHNV, CDR2 YYDKDF, per germline (reference sequence). Here the CDR3 reads CATSSLARQYF. In DNA, the CDR3 is TGTGCCACCAGTTCTCTAGCTCGGCAGTACTTC.

The rearrangement uses TRBV30 and TRBJ2-7; the D is unclear. Germline CDR1 reads GTSNPN; CDR2 reads SVGIG (reference sequence). Trimming removed 7 bases at V and 6 bases at J, with 10 bases between. The CDR3 runs 10 residues. The chain's CDR3 is CALGFPEQYF. The CDR3 bases are TGTGCCTTGGGGTTTCCCGAGCAGTACTTC.

CDR3 residues: CASSFSPREKLFF. The CDR3 coding sequence is TGTGCCAGCAGTTTTTCTCCGAGGGAAAAACTGTTTTTT. The chain couples TRBV12-3 or TRBV12-4 to TRBJ1-4; D gene unclear. This CDR3 comprises 13 residues. V lost 3 bases to trimming and J lost 8 bases, with 10 bases between them.

This CDR3 is CASSAQGWTEAFF. CDR3 bases: TGTGCCAGCAGCGCACAGGGGTGGACTGAAGCTTTCTTT. The chain recombines TRBV9 with TRBJ1-1; 7 positions match TRBD1. Per germline, CDR1 SGDLS and CDR2 YYNGEE. Trimming removed 3 bases from V and 5 bases from J; junction bases left unmatched: 4. The CDR3 is 13 amino acids.

This clone was recorded once. The chain is built from TRBV7-2 and TRBJ2-6; D is possibly TRBD2 (6 bases). Trimming removed 5 bases from V and 1 base from J, with 18 bases in between. The CDR3 length is 18 residues. Germline V gene data show CDR1 as SGHTA and CDR2 as FQGNSA. The CDR3 here is CASSPALTSQSGANVLTF. CDR3 sequence (DNA): TGTGCCAGCAGCCCAGCCCTCACTAGCCAGTCTGGGGCCAACGTCCTGACTTTC.

Worth noting for this clone: Other DNA variants within this sample encode the same CDR3. The chain employs TRBV2 and TRBJ1-5; no clear D gene. The ends were cut back, 3 bases at V and 3 bases at J, with 6 bases in the middle. The CDR3 is 13 amino acids. Germline CDR1 reads SNHLY; CDR2 reads FYNNEI. The CDR3 coding sequence is TGTGCCAGCAGTGACAGTTACAATCAGCCCCAGCATTTT. Translated: CASSDSYNQPQHF. Using reference TRBV2 and TRBJ1-5 for the parts outside the CDR3, the full variable domain is EPEVTQTPSHQVTQMGQEVILRCVPISNHLYFYWYRQILGQKVEFLVSFYNNEISEKSEIFDDQFSVERPDGSNFTLKIRSTKLEDSAMYFCASSDSYNQPQHFGDGTRLSIL.

The chain carries TRBV5-1 and TRBJ2-1; 8 positions agree with TRBD2. J was trimmed by 8 bases and V by 4 bases; bases with no gene match: 8. CDR3 length: 14 residues. Looked up from germline, CDR1 is SGHRS and CDR2 is YFSETQ. CDR3 sequence (DNA): TGCGCCAGCAGCACGGGGACTAGTGTCGATGAGCAGTTCTTC. Translated, it gives CASSTGTSVDEQFF.

The V and J genes are TRBV18 and TRBJ1-1; D is unclear. V lost 5 bases, J lost 5 bases, and 12 bases lay in between. The length of the CDR3 is 13 residues. Per the germline V gene, CDR1 is KGHSH and CDR2 is LQKENI. CDR3 loop: CASSSQEETEAFF. In DNA, the CDR3 is TGTGCCAGCTCAAGCCAGGAGGAGACTGAAGCTTTCTTT.

The V gene is TRBV2, the J gene TRBJ2-7; D call uncertain. V lost 3 bases and J lost 11, with 8 bases in between. The CDR3 has 10 amino acids. Germline-derived CDR1 and CDR2 are SNHLY and FYNNEI. Written as DNA, the CDR3 is TGTGCCAGCAGTGAGGGTAAAGAGTACTTC. Its translation is CASSEGKEYF. The whole variable domain, remainder taken from reference TRBV2 and TRBJ2-7, is EPEVTQTPSHQVTQMGQEVILRCVPISNHLYFYWYRQILGQKVEFLVSFYNNEISEKSEIFDDQFSVERPDGSNFTLKIRSTKLEDSAMYFCASSEGKEYFGPGTRLTVT.

In this sample, this clone turned up once. CDR3 nucleotide sequence: TGTGCCAGCAGCTTGGGGGCGGTCACCTATAATTCACCCCTCCACTTT. This translates into CASSLGAVTYNSPLHF. This chain links TRBV5-5 with TRBJ1-6; D ambiguous. The V and J ends lost 0 bases and 2 bases respectively, with 9 bases between them. The CDR3 spans 16 residues. Germline V gene sequence: CDR1 SGHKS, CDR2 YYEKEE (reference sequence).

V and J are TRBV12-3 or TRBV12-4 and TRBJ2-2; D is unclear. The CDR3 is 13 amino acids. The germline V and J ends were trimmed by 3 bases and 5 bases, with 7 bases remaining between them. CDR3 nucleotide sequence: TGTGCCAGCAGTTTGAAGGTTACCGGGGAGCTGTTTTTT. This gives the protein CASSLKVTGELFF.